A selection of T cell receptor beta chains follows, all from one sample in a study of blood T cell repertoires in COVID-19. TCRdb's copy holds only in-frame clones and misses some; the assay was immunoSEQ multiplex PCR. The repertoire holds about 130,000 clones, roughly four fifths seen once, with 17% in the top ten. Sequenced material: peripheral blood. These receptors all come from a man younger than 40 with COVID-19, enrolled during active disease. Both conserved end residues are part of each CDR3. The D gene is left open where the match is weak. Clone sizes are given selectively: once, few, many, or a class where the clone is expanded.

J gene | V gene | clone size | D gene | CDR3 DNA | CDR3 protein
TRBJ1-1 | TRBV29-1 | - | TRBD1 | TGCAGCGTGGAAGGGACAGGTACGAACACTGAAGCTTTCTTT | CSVEGTGTNTEAFF
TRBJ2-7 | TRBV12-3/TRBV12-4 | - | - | TGTGCCAGCAGTTCCGGGACAACGGACGAGCAGTACTTC | CASSSGTTDEQYF
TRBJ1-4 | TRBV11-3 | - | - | TGTGCCAGCAGCTTACAGGGTGAAAAACTGTTTTTT | CASSLQGEKLFF
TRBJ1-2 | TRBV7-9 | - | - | TGTGCCAGCAGCTTAGCGGACAGACCTAACTATGGCTACACCTTC | CASSLADRPNYGYTF
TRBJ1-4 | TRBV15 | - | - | TGTGCCACCAGCAGAGATCTGCGACAGCAACCTAATGAAAAACTGTTTTTT | CATSRDLRQQPNEKLFF
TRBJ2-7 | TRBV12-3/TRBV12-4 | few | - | TGTGCCAGCGGACAGTCTTTCGAGCAGTACTTC | CASGQSFEQYF
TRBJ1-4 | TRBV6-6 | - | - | TGTGCCAGTCTTGATCAGGGAGGAGGTGAAAAACTGTTTTTT | CASLDQGGGEKLFF
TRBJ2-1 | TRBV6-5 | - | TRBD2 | TGTGCCAGCAACTCCGGACTAGCCAATGAGCAGTTCTTC | CASNSGLANEQFF
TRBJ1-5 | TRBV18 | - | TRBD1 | TGTGCCAGCTCACCACTACAGGGGAACAATCAGCCCCAGCATTTT | CASSPLQGNNQPQHF
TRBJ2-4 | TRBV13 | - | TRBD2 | TGTGCCAGCAGCCCGACCCGGGGGGTCCCCAAAAACATTCAGTACTTC | CASSPTRGVPKNIQYF
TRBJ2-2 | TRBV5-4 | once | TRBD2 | TGTGCCAGCAGACCCCGACTAGCGGGACGGGGGGCCGGGGAGCTGTTTTTT | CASRPRLAGRGAGELFF
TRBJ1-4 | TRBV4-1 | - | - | TGCGCCAGCAGCCAACAGGGAACTAATGAAAAACTGTTTTTT | CASSQQGTNEKLFF
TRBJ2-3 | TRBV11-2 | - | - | TGTGCCAGCAGCTTAGTAGGGTGGGCGGGGCCCACAGATACGCAGTATTTT | CASSLVGWAGPTDTQYF
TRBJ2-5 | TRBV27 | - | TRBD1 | TGTGCCAGCAGTCTACTCTCGGTAGGGGGCCAGGGTGAGACCCAGTACTTC | CASSLLSVGGQGETQYF
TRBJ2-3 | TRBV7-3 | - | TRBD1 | TGTGCCAGCAGCTTACCAGGACAGGGCACAGATACGCAGTATTTT | CASSLPGQGTDTQYF
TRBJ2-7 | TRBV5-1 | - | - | TGCGCCAGCAGCTGGGGAGGTTCCTACGAGCAGTACTTC | CASSWGGSYEQYF
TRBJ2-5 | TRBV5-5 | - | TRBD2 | TGTGCCAGCAGCCCCTGGTCCCCGGGGGGGTGGGTGGAGGAGACCCAGTACTTC | CASSPWSPGGWVEETQYF
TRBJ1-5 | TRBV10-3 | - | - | TGTGCCATCAGTGCTGCAATAGTGATGGATCAGCCCCAGCATTTT | CAISAAIVMDQPQHF
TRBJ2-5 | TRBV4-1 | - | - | TGCGCCAGCAGCCAAGTGTTCGGAGAGACCCAGTACTTC | CASSQVFGETQYF
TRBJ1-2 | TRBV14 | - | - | TGTGCCAGCAGCCAGGGGTTCGACAGCAACTATGGCTACACCTTC | CASSQGFDSNYGYTF
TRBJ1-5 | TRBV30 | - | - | TGTGCCTGTTCCCGGAGTGGGGGCGGACAGCCCCAGCATTTT | CACSRSGGGQPQHF
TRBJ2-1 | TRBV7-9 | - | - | TGTGCCAGCAGCCCCCGACAGCTTTATTCCTACAATGAGCAGTTCTTC | CASSPRQLYSYNEQFF
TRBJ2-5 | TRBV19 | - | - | TGTGCCAGTAGTATGAGTTTGGGGACAAGCCAAGAGACCCAGTACTTC | CASSMSLGTSQETQYF
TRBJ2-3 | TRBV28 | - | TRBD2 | TGTGCCAGCAGTTTAGGGACTAGCGAAACAGATACGCAGTATTTT | CASSLGTSETDTQYF
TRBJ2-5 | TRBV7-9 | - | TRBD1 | TGTGCCAGCAGCCCCGGGACAGGGCTCTCAGAGACCCAGTACTTC | CASSPGTGLSETQYF
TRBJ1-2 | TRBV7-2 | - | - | TGTGCCAGCAGCTTAGGTGGGCGTCTTAACTATGGCTACACCTTC | CASSLGGRLNYGYTF